This entry features one TCR beta chain sequence. The data stem from a study of blood T cell repertoires in COVID-19. At the level of the study: Material from acute and convalescent COVID-19 was sourced from the United States, Italy and Spain. PBMCs, B-cell-depleted T cells, or T cells were the source of the cDNA or gDNA that made up the material.

The CDR3 is 15 amino acids. Trimming took 0 bases from V and 7 from J; bases not matched to a gene: 3. Germline CDR1 is SGHNT and CDR2 is YYREEE (reference sequence). Under the authors' procedure: Reference gene primer amplification yielded estimated nucleated cell counts. Assay used: immunoSEQ multiplex PCR; TCRdb lists only in-frame clones, some missing. Clone size and V and J calls were adopted from that table, with D and trimming inferred from the DNA. The data contain some 130,000 clones, about 91% of them seen just once; the ten biggest clones take up approximately 10%. The TCR sequence derives from a man aged 50 to 60 with acute or convalescent COVID-19. J is TRBJ1-4 and V is TRBV5-4, with 10 nucleotides matching TRBD1. Sequencing was done on a sample of peripheral blood. The CDR3 is CASSLGDRGVEKLFF. DNA for the CDR3: TGTGCCAGCAGCTTGGGGGACAGGGGTGTTGAAAAACTGTTTTTT.